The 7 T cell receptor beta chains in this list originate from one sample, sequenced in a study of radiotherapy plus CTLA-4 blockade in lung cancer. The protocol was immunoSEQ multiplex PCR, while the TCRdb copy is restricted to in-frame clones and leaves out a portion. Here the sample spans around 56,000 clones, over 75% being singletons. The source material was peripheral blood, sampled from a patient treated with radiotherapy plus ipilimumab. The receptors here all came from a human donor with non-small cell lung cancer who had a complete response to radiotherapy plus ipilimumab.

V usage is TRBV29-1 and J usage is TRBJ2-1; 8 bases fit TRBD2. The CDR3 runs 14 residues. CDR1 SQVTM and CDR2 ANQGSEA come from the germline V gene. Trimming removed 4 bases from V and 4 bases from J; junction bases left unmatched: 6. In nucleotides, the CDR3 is TGCAGCGTTGTGCGGATAGCGGGATACAATGAGCAGTTCTTC. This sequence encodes CSVVRIAGYNEQFF.

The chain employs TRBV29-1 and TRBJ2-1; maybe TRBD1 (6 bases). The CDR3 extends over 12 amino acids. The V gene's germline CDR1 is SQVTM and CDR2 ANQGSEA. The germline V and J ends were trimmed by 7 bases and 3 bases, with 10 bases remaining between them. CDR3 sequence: CSAGALYNEQFF. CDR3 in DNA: TGCAGCGCAGGGGCCCTCTACAATGAGCAGTTCTTC.

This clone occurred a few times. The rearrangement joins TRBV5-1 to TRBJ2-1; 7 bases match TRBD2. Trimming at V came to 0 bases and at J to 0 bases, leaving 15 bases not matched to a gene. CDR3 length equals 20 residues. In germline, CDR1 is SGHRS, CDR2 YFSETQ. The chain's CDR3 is CASSLVQLGGGGYSYNEQFF. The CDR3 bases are TGCGCCAGCAGCTTGGTCCAACTTGGGGGGGGAGGATACTCCTACAATGAGCAGTTCTTC. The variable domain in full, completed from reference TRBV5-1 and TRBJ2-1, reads KAGVTQTPRYLIKTRGQQVTLSCSPISGHRSVSWYQQTPGQGLQFLFEYFSETQRNKGNFPGRFSGRQFSNSRSEMNVSTLELGDSALYLCASSLVQLGGGGYSYNEQFFGPGTRLTVL.

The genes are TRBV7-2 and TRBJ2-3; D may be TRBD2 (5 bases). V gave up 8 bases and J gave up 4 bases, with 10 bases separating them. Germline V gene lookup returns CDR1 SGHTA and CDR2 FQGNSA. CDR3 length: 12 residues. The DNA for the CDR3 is TGTGCCAGCTACAAGGAGGCAGATACGCAGTATTTT. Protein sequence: CASYKEADTQYF. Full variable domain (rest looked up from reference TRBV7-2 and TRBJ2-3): GAGVSQSPSNKVTEKGKDVELRCDPISGHTALYWYRQSLGQGLEFLIYFQGNSAPDKSGLPSDRFSAERTGGSVSTLTIQRTQQEDSAVYLCASYKEADTQYFGPGTRLTVL.

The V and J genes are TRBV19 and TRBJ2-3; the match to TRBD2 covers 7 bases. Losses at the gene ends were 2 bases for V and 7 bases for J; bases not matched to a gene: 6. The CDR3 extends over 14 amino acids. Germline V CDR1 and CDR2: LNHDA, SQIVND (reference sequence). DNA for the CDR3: TGTGCCAGTAGTATATTTAGCGGGCTGAATACGCAGTATTTT. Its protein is CASSIFSGLNTQYF.

CDR3 residues: CASSLSGTAIVYGYTF. DNA of the CDR3: TGTGCCAGCAGTTTATCGGGGACAGCTATTGTCTATGGCTACACCTTC. The chain combines TRBV27 with TRBJ1-2, with 7 bases aligning to TRBD1. Germline V gene lookup returns CDR1 MNHEY and CDR2 SMNVEV (reference sequence). The ends lost 0 bases at V and 4 bases at J; junction bases unmatched: 8. CDR3 length: 16 residues.

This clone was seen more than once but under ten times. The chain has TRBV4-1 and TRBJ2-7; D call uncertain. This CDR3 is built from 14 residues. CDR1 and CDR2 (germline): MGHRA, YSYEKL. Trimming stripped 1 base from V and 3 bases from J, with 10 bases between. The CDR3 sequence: CASSQVLRSYEQYV. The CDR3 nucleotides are TGCGCCAGCAGCCAAGTCCTCCGGAGCTACGAGCAGTACGTC.